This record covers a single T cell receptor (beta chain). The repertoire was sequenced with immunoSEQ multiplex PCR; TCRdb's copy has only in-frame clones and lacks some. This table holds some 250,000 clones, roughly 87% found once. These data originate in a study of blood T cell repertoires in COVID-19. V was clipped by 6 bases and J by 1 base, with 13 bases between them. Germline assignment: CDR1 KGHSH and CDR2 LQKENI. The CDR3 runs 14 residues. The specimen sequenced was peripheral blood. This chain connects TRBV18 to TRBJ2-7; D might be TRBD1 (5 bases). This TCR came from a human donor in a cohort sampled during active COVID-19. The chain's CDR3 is CASSVSGFSYEQYF. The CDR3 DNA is TGTGCCAGCTCGGTCTCAGGGTTTTCCTACGAGCAGTACTTC.